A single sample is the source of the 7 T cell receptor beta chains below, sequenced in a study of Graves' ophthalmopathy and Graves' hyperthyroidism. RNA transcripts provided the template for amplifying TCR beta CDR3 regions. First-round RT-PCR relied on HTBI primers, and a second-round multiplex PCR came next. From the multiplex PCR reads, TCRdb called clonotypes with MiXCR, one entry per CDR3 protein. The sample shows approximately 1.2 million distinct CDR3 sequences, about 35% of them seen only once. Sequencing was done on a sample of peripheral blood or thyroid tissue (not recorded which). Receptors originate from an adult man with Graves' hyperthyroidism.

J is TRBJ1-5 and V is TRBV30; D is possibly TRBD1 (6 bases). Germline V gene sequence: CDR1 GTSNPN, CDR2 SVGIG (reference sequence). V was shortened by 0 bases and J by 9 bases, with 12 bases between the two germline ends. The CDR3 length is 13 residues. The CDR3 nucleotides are TGTGCCTGGAGTGTAGGGGGGAGTCGGCCCCAGCATTTT. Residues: CAWSVGGSRPQHF.

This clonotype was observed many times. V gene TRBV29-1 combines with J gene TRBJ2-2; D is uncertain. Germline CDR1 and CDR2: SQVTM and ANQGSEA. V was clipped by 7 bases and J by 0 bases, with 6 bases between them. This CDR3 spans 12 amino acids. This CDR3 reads CSGDSNTGELFF. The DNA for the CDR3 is TGCAGCGGGGATTCGAACACCGGGGAGCTGTTTTTT.

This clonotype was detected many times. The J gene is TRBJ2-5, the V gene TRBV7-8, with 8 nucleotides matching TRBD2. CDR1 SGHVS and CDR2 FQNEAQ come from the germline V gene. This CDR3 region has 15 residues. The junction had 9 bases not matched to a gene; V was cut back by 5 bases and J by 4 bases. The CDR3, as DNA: TGTGCCAGCAGCGTAACCGGGGGGGCGGGAGAGACCCAGTACTTC. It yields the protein CASSVTGGAGETQYF.

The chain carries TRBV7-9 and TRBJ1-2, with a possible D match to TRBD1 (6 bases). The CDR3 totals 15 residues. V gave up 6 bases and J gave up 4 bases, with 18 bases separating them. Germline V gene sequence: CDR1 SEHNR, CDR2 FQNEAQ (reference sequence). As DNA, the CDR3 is TGTGCCAGCAGACCGGGGGGCAGGGTGACCTATGGCTACACCTTC. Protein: CASRPGGRVTYGYTF.

CDR3 nucleotide sequence: TGTGCCAGCACCCCCGGACAGGGCTACGAGCAGTACTTC. This sequence encodes CASTPGQGYEQYF. V gene TRBV19 combines with J gene TRBJ2-7; the match to TRBD1 covers 8 bases. This CDR3 is 13 amino acids long. Trimming at V came to 9 bases and at J to 3 bases, leaving 7 bases not matched to a gene. CDR1 and CDR2 from the germline V gene are LNHDA and SQIVND (reference sequence).

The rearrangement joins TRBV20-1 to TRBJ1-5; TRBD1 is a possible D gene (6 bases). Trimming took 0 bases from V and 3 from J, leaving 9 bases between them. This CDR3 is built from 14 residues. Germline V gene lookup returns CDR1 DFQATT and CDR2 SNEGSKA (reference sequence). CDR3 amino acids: CSARDRDINQPQHF. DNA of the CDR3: TGCAGTGCTAGAGATCGGGACATCAATCAGCCCCAGCATTTT.

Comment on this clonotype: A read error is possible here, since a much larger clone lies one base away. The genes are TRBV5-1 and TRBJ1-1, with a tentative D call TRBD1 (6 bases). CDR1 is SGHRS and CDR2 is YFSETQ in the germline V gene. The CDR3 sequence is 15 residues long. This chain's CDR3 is CASRYKQGMNTEASF. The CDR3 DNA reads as TGCGCCAGCAGGTATAAACAGGGTATGAACACTGAAGCTTCCTTT.